This T cell receptor (beta chain) was identified in a study of vaccination and CD4 T cells after COVID-19. Study in general: Samples were taken after vaccination, a median of roughly 70 days after dose two, with a range of 14 to 241.

With 8 bases clipped from V and 2 bases from J, the junction kept 14 bases outside the gene matches. The CDR3 has 17 amino acids. CDR1 and CDR2 (germline): ENHRY, SYGVKD. An Oncomine TCR Beta short-read assay was used to sequence the DNA from cultured CD4+ T cells. The template was genomic DNA from cultured CD4+ T cells. TCRdb passed the PCR reads through MiXCR, listing each CDR3 protein once. The sample shows about 12,000 distinct CDR3 sequences, 60% to 80% of them seen only once. Treatment noted: approximately nine-day PBMC culture with coronavirus spike peptide pools or control peptides (ViraFEST assay). Cell culture was performed with around 2 million PBMCs per well in the presence of approximately 10 IU/ml IL-2 and 7.5 to 10 ug/ml peptide pools. Upon completion of about nine days of culture, CD4+ T cells were isolated via negative selection. Points on this clonotype: Antigen unknown.

The receptor was isolated from a human donor who received a COVID-19 vaccine. The sequences come from CD4+ T cells from blood, cultured in vitro, collected after SARS-CoV-2 vaccination. The V gene is TRBV10-3, the J gene TRBJ2-3; 9 bases fit TRBD2. The DNA for the CDR3 is TGTGCCATCGATGTGGAGGCGGGGGGGCAACCCACAGATACGCAGTATTTT. This gives the protein CAIDVEAGGQPTDTQYF.